This T cell receptor beta chain was retrieved from a study of regulatory T cells in long-lasting Graves disease. Whole-study results and caveats: Persistent Graves' patients had lower TCR diversity than newly diagnosed ones.

As for time point: persistent/refractory GD, antithyroid drugs over 5 years with positive TRAb. From RNA extracted from PBMCs, the TCR library was made. CDR1 and CDR2 (germline): LNHNV, YYDKDF (reference sequence). This CDR3 has 17 residues. J gave up 9 bases and V 1 base, and 15 bases lay outside the gene matches. On this clonotype itself: No antigen is known for it.

Libraries of TCR beta came from iRepertoire HTBI primers plus Arm-PCR of CDR3 regions. TCRdb called the multiplex PCR reads again in MiXCR, with one record for every CDR3 protein. The data hold around 340,000 distinct CDR3 sequences, with around 20% observed a single time. Sequencing was performed on peripheral blood mononuclear cells (PBMCs), taken when the disease was refractory, from a patient treated with antithyroid drugs. The V call is TRBV15, the J call TRBJ2-7, with TRBD1 matching over 10 bases. The source of this sequence is a female donor with Graves disease. CDR3 in amino acids: CATSRGIETGQGPGQYF. CDR3 sequence (DNA): TGTGCCACCAGCAGAGGGATTGAAACGGGACAGGGGCCCGGGCAGTACTTC.